The rows below give T cell receptor beta chains drawn from one sample of a study of T cells after yellow fever vaccination. MiXCR, applied by TCRdb to the 5' RACE reads, yields one record per CDR3 protein. The sample gives around 300,000 distinct CDR3 sequences, 13% of which show up once; about 0.51% is in the top ten. The starting material was CD4+ T cells sorted from PBMCs, obtained 45 days after the yellow fever booster vaccination. These receptors were taken from a man younger than 45 who received the YFV17D yellow fever vaccine. CDR3s include the opening cysteine and the closing phenylalanine or tryptophan. The D gene is left open where the match is weak. Only some rows state a clone size, as once, few, many or a class for expanded clones.

v_call: TRBV20-1; d_call: TRBD2; j_call: TRBJ2-3; clone_size: few; cdr3_nt: TGCAGTTCCCCCCGACTAGCGGGAGGCTTCACAGATACGCAGTATTTT; cdr3_aa: CSSPRLAGGFTDTQYF
v_call: TRBV29-1; d_call: -; j_call: TRBJ2-5; clone_size: few; cdr3_nt: TGCAGCGGAGGACCAGAGACCCAGTACTTC; cdr3_aa: CSGGPETQYF
v_call: TRBV5-1; d_call: -; j_call: TRBJ1-1; clone_size: -; cdr3_nt: TGCGCCAGCAGTTTCACGGGGGATAACACTGAAGCTTTCTTT; cdr3_aa: CASSFTGDNTEAFF
v_call: TRBV5-1; d_call: TRBD2; j_call: TRBJ2-7; clone_size: few; cdr3_nt: TGCGCCAGCAGCAACATAGCGGGATCCGACTACGAGCAGTACTTC; cdr3_aa: CASSNIAGSDYEQYF
v_call: TRBV15; d_call: -; j_call: TRBJ2-5; clone_size: -; cdr3_nt: TGTGCCACCAGCAGAGATGGGACGGCATTGCGGACCCAGTACTTC; cdr3_aa: CATSRDGTALRTQYF
v_call: TRBV19; d_call: TRBD1; j_call: TRBJ1-1; clone_size: few; cdr3_nt: TGTGCCAGTAGTATTGACAGGGACACTGAAGCTTTCTTT; cdr3_aa: CASSIDRDTEAFF
v_call: TRBV5-1; d_call: -; j_call: TRBJ2-3; clone_size: few; cdr3_nt: TGCGCCAGCAGCTTAGGAGAGACAGATACGCAGTATTTT; cdr3_aa: CASSLGETDTQYF
v_call: TRBV9; d_call: -; j_call: TRBJ2-3; clone_size: -; cdr3_nt: TGTGCCAGCAGCGTAGGGGACCGACGGAGCACAGATACGCAGTATTTT; cdr3_aa: CASSVGDRRSTDTQYF
v_call: TRBV5-1; d_call: -; j_call: TRBJ1-6; clone_size: -; cdr3_nt: TGCGCCAGCAGCTTAGCATCCTATAATTCACCCCTCCACTTT; cdr3_aa: CASSLASYNSPLHF
v_call: TRBV9; d_call: -; j_call: TRBJ2-5; clone_size: few; cdr3_nt: TGTGCCAGCAGCTCCGGGGCGGGAGAGACCCAGTACTTC; cdr3_aa: CASSSGAGETQYF
v_call: TRBV20-1; d_call: TRBD1; j_call: TRBJ2-7; clone_size: many; cdr3_nt: TGCAGTGCTAGAGCTGGGACAGGGTTCGATGAGCAGTACTTC; cdr3_aa: CSARAGTGFDEQYF
v_call: TRBV24-1; d_call: TRBD1; j_call: TRBJ2-4; clone_size: few; cdr3_nt: TGTGCCACCAGTGAGCCCCAGGGGGACAGGGGGGACATTCAGTACTTC; cdr3_aa: CATSEPQGDRGDIQYF
v_call: TRBV7-9; d_call: -; j_call: TRBJ2-7; clone_size: few; cdr3_nt: TGTGCCAGCAGCTTGACCGGGACACCCTACGAGCAGTACTTC; cdr3_aa: CASSLTGTPYEQYF
v_call: TRBV3-1; d_call: -; j_call: TRBJ1-2; clone_size: -; cdr3_nt: TGTGCCAGCAGCCAAGAAAGGCTGGTCGGCGGCTACACCTTC; cdr3_aa: CASSQERLVGGYTF
v_call: TRBV9; d_call: TRBD2; j_call: TRBJ2-1; clone_size: many; cdr3_nt: TGTGCCAGCAGCTGGGGGGAGCGGGGCAACAATGAGCAGTTCTTC; cdr3_aa: CASSWGERGNNEQFF
v_call: TRBV7-2; d_call: -; j_call: TRBJ2-5; clone_size: -; cdr3_nt: TGTGCCAGCAGCACCGTGGTAGCGAAACAAGAGACCCAGTACTTC; cdr3_aa: CASSTVVAKQETQYF
v_call: TRBV28; d_call: -; j_call: TRBJ2-4; clone_size: once; cdr3_nt: TGTGCCAGCAGTCGGACGTGGGGTGAAAACATTCAGTACTTC; cdr3_aa: CASSRTWGENIQYF
v_call: TRBV4-3; d_call: TRBD2; j_call: TRBJ2-3; clone_size: few; cdr3_nt: TGCGCCAGCAGCCACAGGCGGGGGGGCACAGATACGCAGTATTTT; cdr3_aa: CASSHRRGGTDTQYF
v_call: TRBV11-2; d_call: -; j_call: TRBJ2-5; clone_size: few; cdr3_nt: TGTGCCAGCAGTCCTACTACAGGGGGGGTGGAGACCCAGTACTTC; cdr3_aa: CASSPTTGGVETQYF
v_call: TRBV2; d_call: -; j_call: TRBJ2-7; clone_size: few; cdr3_nt: TGTGCCAGCAGTGGACTGATGGCGCAGTACTTC; cdr3_aa: CASSGLMAQYF
v_call: TRBV12-3/TRBV12-4; d_call: -; j_call: TRBJ2-3; clone_size: few; cdr3_nt: TGTGCCAGCAGTTTCGGGGGTAAGATGGAGGATACGCAGTATTTT; cdr3_aa: CASSFGGKMEDTQYF
v_call: TRBV5-6; d_call: TRBD1; j_call: TRBJ1-4; clone_size: few; cdr3_nt: TGTGCCAGCAGCTTACAGGGGGCGAATGAAAAACTGTTTTTT; cdr3_aa: CASSLQGANEKLFF
v_call: TRBV20-1; d_call: TRBD2; j_call: TRBJ2-5; clone_size: -; cdr3_nt: TGCAGTGCTAGAGATAGCGGGAGGGCCTCAGAGACCCAGTACTTC; cdr3_aa: CSARDSGRASETQYF
v_call: TRBV5-1; d_call: -; j_call: TRBJ1-1; clone_size: few; cdr3_nt: TGCGCCAGCAGCTTGGCCGAGGGCACTGAAGCTTTCTTT; cdr3_aa: CASSLAEGTEAFF
v_call: TRBV5-1; d_call: TRBD2; j_call: TRBJ2-3; clone_size: -; cdr3_nt: TGCGCCAGAAGCTTGGATGGACTAGCTCGGTCGGATACGCAGTATTTT; cdr3_aa: CARSLDGLARSDTQYF
v_call: TRBV12-3/TRBV12-4; d_call: TRBD1; j_call: TRBJ1-2; clone_size: -; cdr3_nt: TGTGCCAGCACTCTGGACAGGGGGCTCGGCTACACCTTC; cdr3_aa: CASTLDRGLGYTF
v_call: TRBV5-1; d_call: -; j_call: TRBJ2-5; clone_size: -; cdr3_nt: TGCGCCAGTACAATAGGGGGGACTGTTAAAGAGACCCAGTACTTC; cdr3_aa: CASTIGGTVKETQYF
v_call: TRBV2; d_call: -; j_call: TRBJ2-7; clone_size: few; cdr3_nt: TGTGCCAGCAGTGAAGATACACTCAAAAACTACGAGCAGTACTTC; cdr3_aa: CASSEDTLKNYEQYF
v_call: TRBV2; d_call: TRBD2; j_call: TRBJ2-7; clone_size: -; cdr3_nt: TGTGCCACCTCTAGCGGGAGTTACTACGAGCAGTACTTC; cdr3_aa: CATSSGSYYEQYF
v_call: TRBV7-9; d_call: TRBD1; j_call: TRBJ1-1; clone_size: -; cdr3_nt: TGTGCCAGCAGCCCAACAGGGGGGGGAACTGAAGCTTTCTTT; cdr3_aa: CASSPTGGGTEAFF
v_call: TRBV24-1; d_call: TRBD2; j_call: TRBJ2-2; clone_size: few; cdr3_nt: TGTGCCACCAGTGATCCGACGGGAGGGGGGTTGACCGGGGAGCTGTTTTTT; cdr3_aa: CATSDPTGGGLTGELFF
v_call: TRBV3-1; d_call: -; j_call: TRBJ2-3; clone_size: many; cdr3_nt: TGTGCCAGCAGCCAAAGAACGGATACGCAGTATTTT; cdr3_aa: CASSQRTDTQYF
v_call: TRBV7-2; d_call: -; j_call: TRBJ2-3; clone_size: -; cdr3_nt: TGTGCCAGCAGCTTTATGGATACGCAGTATTTT; cdr3_aa: CASSFMDTQYF